The rows below give T cell receptor beta chains drawn from one sample of a study of response to subunit inactivated influenza vaccine. TCRdb passed the RT-PCR reads through MiXCR, listing each CDR3 protein once. The sample includes about 530,000 distinct CDR3 sequences, 10% to 15% seen only once; the top ten take around 14%. This material consisted of PBMCs from blood, taken about 40 days after vaccination. Receptors originate from a man aged 50 to 59 who received an inactivated influenza vaccine. Each CDR3 is given with its conserved first and last residue. The D gene is left open where the match is weak.

j_gene,d_gene,v_gene,CDR3aa
TRBJ2-3,TRBD2,TRBV4-1,CASSQDRGPGLAGGWSDTQYF
TRBJ1-5,NA,TRBV6-2/TRBV6-3,CASSYMGSGNQPQHF
TRBJ2-2,NA,TRBV14,CASSQVRRTGELFF
TRBJ2-7,NA,TRBV4-3,CASSQEWVAYEQYF
TRBJ1-5,TRBD1,TRBV5-5,CASSWGTGSNQPQHF
TRBJ1-1,NA,TRBV12-3/TRBV12-4,CASIAHGGGVAFF
TRBJ1-5,NA,TRBV7-2,CASNLLGQSNQPQHF
TRBJ2-4,TRBD1,TRBV11-1,CASSFEQGATRAKNIQYF
TRBJ1-2,NA,TRBV12-3/TRBV12-4,CASSPDGRNYGYTF
TRBJ2-1,NA,TRBV6-5,CASSYTDSNEQFF
TRBJ2-3,TRBD2,TRBV7-8,CASSLGAGNTDTQYF
TRBJ2-5,NA,TRBV24-1,CATSDLRFGGQETQYF
TRBJ2-1,NA,TRBV28,CASSSSISGRAADNEQFF
TRBJ2-5,TRBD1,TRBV19,CASGQGAAETQYF
TRBJ1-5,NA,TRBV6-2/TRBV6-3,CASSRQLSNQPQHF
TRBJ1-1,NA,TRBV5-1,CASSFIFQGRGNTEAFF
TRBJ2-5,NA,TRBV5-1,CASSPGDWWGKTQYF
TRBJ1-5,NA,TRBV12-3/TRBV12-4,CASSPVVDGAQHF
TRBJ2-4,TRBD1,TRBV6-1,CASSRDWDRTQNIQYF
TRBJ1-5,TRBD1,TRBV6-1,CASRPGQGRQPQHF
TRBJ2-7,NA,TRBV4-3,CASSLFFLDEQYF
TRBJ1-1,NA,TRBV12-3/TRBV12-4,CASSLMWRDTEAFF
TRBJ2-1,NA,TRBV3-1,CASRGWNEQFF
TRBJ2-2,NA,TRBV7-2,CASRPQGGTGELFF
TRBJ1-6,NA,TRBV3-1,CASSQGRPRSPLHF
TRBJ2-3,NA,TRBV20-1,CSASWLAGTTDTQYF
TRBJ2-3,NA,TRBV15,CATSARGTSTDTQYF
TRBJ2-7,TRBD1,TRBV27,CASNRQGARSYEQYF
TRBJ2-3,NA,TRBV20-1,CSAILPTGTGTTDTQYF
TRBJ1-3,NA,TRBV7-2,CASTLAPGNTIYF
TRBJ2-3,TRBD1,TRBV20-1,CSARDYRGQGGTDTQYF
TRBJ2-7,TRBD1,TRBV6-2/TRBV6-3,CASRRGQGTYEQYF
TRBJ2-3,NA,TRBV5-1,CASMITDTQYF
TRBJ2-7,NA,TRBV28,CASSFMGEQYF
TRBJ2-3,TRBD2,TRBV20-1,CSAETSGRADTQYF
TRBJ2-3,NA,TRBV7-2,CASSWAGSTDTQYF
TRBJ2-7,NA,TRBV5-1,CASSLAEVVSGETYEQYF
TRBJ2-1,NA,TRBV4-1,CASSPGDSYRSYNEQFF
TRBJ2-4,TRBD1,TRBV18,CASSPPQTGFAYF
TRBJ2-6,NA,TRBV5-1,CASSLAFGIGANVLTF
TRBJ1-1,NA,TRBV7-8,CASSLGAAGVDTEAFF
TRBJ2-1,NA,TRBV5-6,CASSLGASYPGNEQFF
TRBJ2-3,TRBD1,TRBV5-1,CASNDREIGTQYF
TRBJ1-1,NA,TRBV25-1,CASSESVMNTEAFF
TRBJ1-3,TRBD1,TRBV4-2,CASSPADRGFSGNTIYF
TRBJ2-7,TRBD2,TRBV27,CASSLIGGSGISGYEQYF
TRBJ1-6,TRBD1,TRBV6-2/TRBV6-3,CASSYSRTGVLSPLHF
TRBJ1-1,TRBD1,TRBV6-5,CASSETGRKAFF